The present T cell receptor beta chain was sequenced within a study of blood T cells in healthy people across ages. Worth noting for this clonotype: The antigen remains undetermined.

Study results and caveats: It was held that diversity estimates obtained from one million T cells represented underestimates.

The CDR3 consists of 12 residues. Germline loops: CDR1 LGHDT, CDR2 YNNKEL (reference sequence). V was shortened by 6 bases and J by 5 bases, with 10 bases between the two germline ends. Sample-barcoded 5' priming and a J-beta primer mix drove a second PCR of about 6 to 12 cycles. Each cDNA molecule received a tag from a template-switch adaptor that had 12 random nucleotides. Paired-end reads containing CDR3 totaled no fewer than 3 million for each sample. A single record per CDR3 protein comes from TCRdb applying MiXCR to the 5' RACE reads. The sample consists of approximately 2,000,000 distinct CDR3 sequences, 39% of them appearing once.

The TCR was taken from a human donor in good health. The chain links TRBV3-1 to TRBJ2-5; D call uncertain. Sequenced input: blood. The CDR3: CASSQRRETQYF. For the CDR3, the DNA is TGTGCCAGCAGTCAACGAAGGGAGACCCAGTACTTC.